One sample yielded the 32 T cell receptor beta chains listed below, sequenced in a study of cytomegalovirus exposure and HLA in healthy donors. PCR involved 60 Vbeta and 13 Jbeta primers. Sequenced by immunoSEQ multiplex PCR; TCRdb stores in-frame clones only, minus some. The sample has about 200,000 clones; approximately 80% are singletons. Sequencing was carried out using PBMCs. These receptors all come from a man aged 25 to 40 in good health and CMV-seronegative.

This clone was picked up a small number of times. The chain has TRBV2 and TRBJ2-1, with 14 bases identical to TRBD2. V was clipped by 3 bases and J by 3 bases; unmatched bases: 10. Germline assignment: CDR1 SNHLY and CDR2 FYNNEI. There are 19 residues in the CDR3. DNA of the CDR3: TGTGCCAGCAGTGACCTCTGGACTAGCGGGGGGTCAAGCTACAATGAGCAGTTCTTC. Protein sequence: CASSDLWTSGGSSYNEQFF.

The chain uses TRBV5-1 and TRBJ2-7, with 7 bases lining up with TRBD1. Trimming at V came to 0 bases and at J to 3 bases, leaving 3 bases not matched to a gene. Germline assignment: CDR1 SGHRS and CDR2 YFSETQ. The CDR3 covers 14 residues. In nucleotides, the CDR3 is TGCGCCAGCAGCTTGGCCCGGGACAGCTACGAGCAGTACTTC. Translating gives CASSLARDSYEQYF. Using reference TRBV5-1 and TRBJ2-7 for the parts outside the CDR3, the full variable domain is KAGVTQTPRYLIKTRGQQVTLSCSPISGHRSVSWYQQTPGQGLQFLFEYFSETQRNKGNFPGRFSGRQFSNSRSEMNVSTLELGDSALYLCASSLARDSYEQYFGPGTRLTVT.

The gene calls are TRBV2 and TRBJ1-5; possibly TRBD1 for D (5 bases). V was cut by 4 bases and J by 6 bases, with 10 bases left in between. The germline CDR1 and CDR2 sequences are SNHLY and FYNNEI. The CDR3 totals 13 residues. The CDR3 protein is CASSGQMVQPQHF. CDR3 nucleotide sequence: TGTGCCAGCAGTGGACAGATGGTTCAGCCCCAGCATTTT. The full variable domain, rest sourced from reference TRBV2 and TRBJ1-5, is EPEVTQTPSHQVTQMGQEVILRCVPISNHLYFYWYRQILGQKVEFLVSFYNNEISEKSEIFDDQFSVERPDGSNFTLKIRSTKLEDSAMYFCASSGQMVQPQHFGDGTRLSIL.

The chain carries TRBV6-1 and TRBJ2-1, with a possible D match to TRBD1 (5 bases). The CDR3 is 16 amino acids. Per the germline V gene, CDR1 is MNHNS and CDR2 is SASEGT. The V gene lost 3 bases and the J gene lost 0 bases, with 12 bases spanning the gap. CDR3 sequence reads: CASSDRAASSYNEQFF. The DNA of the CDR3 is TGTGCCAGCAGTGACAGGGCAGCGAGCTCCTACAATGAGCAGTTCTTC.

CDR3 bases: TGTGCCAGTAGTATCTGGGGAGGGGAAGAGACCCAGTACTTC. It encodes CASSIWGGEETQYF. V and J are TRBV19 and TRBJ2-5; 7 nucleotides align to TRBD2. Germline CDR1 reads LNHDA; CDR2 reads SQIVND (reference sequence). This CDR3 has 14 residues. Trimming cost V 3 bases and J 3 bases; bases outside gene matches: 4.

The chain links TRBV10-3 to TRBJ2-3; 10 positions agree with TRBD2. The germline gives CDR1 ENHRY, CDR2 SYGVKD. The CDR3 length is 14 residues. Germline trimming cut 5 bases from V and 2 bases from J; bases unmatched to any gene: 1. The CDR3 here is CAISTSGDTDTQYF. Here the CDR3 DNA reads TGTGCCATCAGTACTAGCGGGGACACAGATACGCAGTATTTT.

V is TRBV5-4 and J is TRBJ2-7; maybe TRBD1 (5 bases). The germline V gene encodes CDR1 SGHNT and CDR2 YYREEE (reference sequence). V gave up 6 bases and J gave up 5 bases, with 18 bases separating them. There are 14 residues in the CDR3. Here the CDR3 reads CASTQGVHPDEQYF. CDR3 DNA sequence: TGTGCCAGCACCCAAGGGGTGCATCCGGACGAGCAGTACTTC. Full variable domain (missing parts from reference TRBV5-4 and TRBJ2-7): ETGVTQSPTHLIKTRGQQVTLRCSSQSGHNTVSWYQQALGQGPQFIFQYYREEENGRGNFPPRFSGLQFPNYSSELNVNALELDDSALYLCASTQGVHPDEQYFGPGTRLTVT.

The chain links TRBV6-5 to TRBJ1-2; the D is unclear. Trimming stripped 6 bases from V and 8 bases from J, with 13 bases between. The germline CDR1 and CDR2 sequences are MNHEY and SVGAGI. The CDR3 has 12 residues. The CDR3 DNA is TGTGCCAGCAGACCCGGACTCGGCGGCTACACCTTC. Its translation: CASRPGLGGYTF.

Here the CDR3 DNA reads TGTGCCAGCAGTTTTAGGGGGCTCCTCTCCTACAATGAGCAGTTCTTC. It is translated as CASSFRGLLSYNEQFF. This sequence joins TRBV6-5 and TRBJ2-1, with 7 bases fitting TRBD1. Trimming at V came to 4 bases and at J to 0 bases, leaving 6 bases not matched to a gene. Germline values: CDR1 MNHEY, CDR2 SVGAGI. There are 16 residues in the CDR3.

The genes are TRBV4-1 and TRBJ2-7; 8 bases match TRBD1. The trim removed 0 bases at V and 3 bases at J, leaving 4 bases unmatched. This CDR3 is built from 15 residues. Germline V CDR1 and CDR2: MGHRA, YSYEKL. The CDR3 DNA reads TGCGCCAGCAGCCAAGAGACAGGGGAGGTCTACGAGCAGTACTTC. It encodes CASSQETGEVYEQYF.

The chain uses TRBV5-6 and TRBJ2-3; TRBD2 matches 14 bases. The V and J ends lost 6 bases and 1 base, in that order; junction bases with no gene match: 10. CDR3 length equals 18 residues. Germline V gene sequence: CDR1 SGHDT, CDR2 YYEEEE. The CDR3 protein is CASNYLGGLAGGTDTQYF. The CDR3 bases are TGTGCCAGCAACTACTTAGGGGGACTAGCGGGGGGCACAGATACGCAGTATTTT.

J is TRBJ2-3 and V is TRBV27; 10 bases line up with TRBD2. The germline V gene has CDR1 MNHEY and CDR2 SMNVEV (reference sequence). V shed 4 bases and J 6 bases; nucleotides not matched to a gene: 7. CDR3 length: 15 residues. CDR3 DNA sequence: TGTGCCAGCAGTTCGCCAGCGGGGGGGGCGGATACGCAGTATTTT. It translates to CASSSPAGGADTQYF.

There are a few counts of this clone. The chain recombines TRBV9 with TRBJ1-6, with no clear D. The CDR3 sequence is 14 residues long. Germline CDR1 is SGDLS and CDR2 is YYNGEE. V gave up 1 base and J gave up 7 bases, with 9 bases separating them. CDR3 coding DNA: TGTGCCAGCAGCGTAAGACCGACAAATTCACCCCTCCACTTT. It yields the protein CASSVRPTNSPLHF.

The chain recombines TRBV5-1 with TRBJ1-1; possibly TRBD1 for D (5 bases). CDR3 size: 15 residues. Germline V gene data show CDR1 as SGHRS and CDR2 as YFSETQ. Trimming cost V 1 base and J 0 bases, with 10 bases left between them. The CDR3: CASSLSGAMNTEAFF. CDR3 bases: TGCGCCAGCAGCTTGTCTGGGGCGATGAACACTGAAGCTTTCTTT.

This clone was seen more than once but under ten times. CDR3 DNA sequence: TGTGCCAGCAGCTTGGGACAGGGGGTAGGAGGAGCTTTCTTT. It translates to CASSLGQGVGGAFF. The rearrangement links TRBV5-6 to TRBJ1-1; 9 nucleotides agree with TRBD1. Per germline, CDR1 SGHDT and CDR2 YYEEEE. V shed 0 bases and J 10 bases; nucleotides not matched to a gene: 7. This CDR3 region has 14 residues.

This sequence joins TRBV4-2 and TRBJ1-2, with TRBD1 matching 8 bases. J was trimmed by 5 bases and V by 4 bases; bases with no gene match: 12. The CDR3 consists of 16 residues. Germline CDR1 and CDR2: LGHNA and YNFKEQ. CDR3 DNA sequence: TGTGCCAGCAGCCCCGGAGGGCCAGGGGGCGCTTATGGCTACACCTTC. Its translation: CASSPGGPGGAYGYTF.

V is TRBV4-3 and J is TRBJ1-2; no firm D call. This CDR3 has 17 residues. Per the germline V gene, CDR1 is LGHNA and CDR2 is YSLEER. V lost 0 bases, J lost 4 bases, and 18 bases lay in between. CDR3 sequence reads: CASSQERAGFGIYGYTF. In DNA form, the CDR3 reads TGCGCCAGCAGCCAAGAACGCGCGGGGTTTGGTATCTATGGCTACACCTTC.

The J gene is TRBJ2-3, the V gene TRBV7-8; TRBD1 matches at 7 bases. The CDR3 has 15 residues. Germline trimming cut 4 bases from V and 2 bases from J; bases unmatched to any gene: 6. CDR1 is SGHVS, CDR2 FQNEAQ, per germline. The CDR3: CASSSRQGNTDTQYF. CDR3 nucleotides: TGTGCCAGCAGCTCTCGACAGGGTAACACAGATACGCAGTATTTT.

V and J are TRBV9 and TRBJ2-7; tentatively, D is TRBD1 (6 bases). The ends were cut back, 0 bases at V and 3 bases at J, with 13 bases in the middle. Germline values: CDR1 SGDLS, CDR2 YYNGEE. This CDR3 region has 15 residues. The CDR3 sequence is CASSVDGTKGYEQYF. The CDR3, as DNA: TGTGCCAGCAGCGTAGACGGGACAAAGGGCTACGAGCAGTACTTC.

This chain connects TRBV7-2 to TRBJ1-2; 8 bases map to TRBD1. The CDR3 is made up of 15 amino acids. Germline loops: CDR1 SGHTA, CDR2 FQGNSA. The ends lost 2 bases at V and 2 bases at J; junction bases unmatched: 4. CDR3 nucleotides: TGTGCCAGCAGCTTACCTAGACAGGGGAACTATGGCTACACCTTC. It codes for CASSLPRQGNYGYTF.

Comments on this clone: The germline gene is not matched at one end of the junction; a read error may be the cause. The J gene is TRBJ2-1, the V gene TRBV9; tentative D call: TRBD2 (7 bases). The length of the CDR3 is 12 residues. The germline V gene encodes CDR1 SGDLS and CDR2 YYNGEE. Written as DNA, the CDR3 is TGTGCCAGCAGCGTGGGCGGGGGCCCTCTTATCTTC. It specifies CASSVGGGPLIF.

V and J are TRBV7-9 and TRBJ1-4; 10 bases fit TRBD1. The CDR3 spans 16 residues. Germline CDR1 and CDR2: SEHNR and FQNEAQ (reference sequence). Germline trimming cut 4 bases from V and 3 bases from J; bases unmatched to any gene: 5. Here the CDR3 reads CASSSGQGTANEKLFF. CDR3 coding DNA: TGTGCCAGCAGCTCGGGACAGGGGACGGCTAATGAAAAACTGTTTTTT.

This clone was seen only a few times. The gene calls are TRBV6-1 and TRBJ1-2; 9 bases agree with TRBD1. The germline V gene has CDR1 MNHNS and CDR2 SASEGT. The CDR3 runs 13 residues. V lost 2 bases, J lost 7 bases, and 2 bases stayed unmatched. CDR3 coding DNA: TGTGCCAGCAGTGAATGGACAGGGGCTGGCTACACCTTC. It encodes CASSEWTGAGYTF.

The chain is built from TRBV6-5 and TRBJ1-1, with D unclear. The CDR3 is 14 residues long. Deletions cut 6 bases from V and 2 bases from J, with 13 bases between. In germline, CDR1 is MNHEY, CDR2 SVGAGI. In nucleotides, the CDR3 is TGTGCCAGCAGCCCACAGCTCTTTAACACTGAAGCTTTCTTT. It encodes CASSPQLFNTEAFF.

This chain joins TRBV5-4 and TRBJ2-4; the match to TRBD2 covers 13 bases. V was pared by 2 bases and J by 2 bases, with 10 bases of the junction left unmatched. CDR1 and CDR2 (germline): SGHNT, YYREEE (reference sequence). The CDR3 covers 19 residues. CDR3 coding DNA: TGTGCCAGCAGCTTCGGAACTAGCGGGGGGGCGGGACCCAAAAACATTCAGTACTTC. This encodes CASSFGTSGGAGPKNIQYF.

V gene TRBV5-1 combines with J gene TRBJ1-6; no clear D gene. The V and J ends lost 0 bases and 10 bases respectively, with 8 bases between them. CDR1 SGHRS and CDR2 YFSETQ come from the germline V gene. This CDR3 comprises 13 residues. CDR3 sequence (DNA): TGCGCCAGCAGCTTGGCGGTGAGGTCACCCCTCCACTTT. It is translated as CASSLAVRSPLHF. Supplemented by reference TRBV5-1 and TRBJ1-6, the full variable domain reads KAGVTQTPRYLIKTRGQQVTLSCSPISGHRSVSWYQQTPGQGLQFLFEYFSETQRNKGNFPGRFSGRQFSNSRSEMNVSTLELGDSALYLCASSLAVRSPLHFGNGTRLTVT.

As for this clone: Other DNA sequences in the same sample also yield this CDR3. The CDR3 loop reads CASNQVSNQPQHF. The CDR3 DNA reads as TGTGCCAGTAATCAGGTGAGCAATCAGCCCCAGCATTTT. The chain is built from TRBV19 and TRBJ1-5, with D hard to call. CDR3 length: 13 amino acids. V lost 7 bases, J lost 1 base, and 8 bases lay in between. Looked up from germline, CDR1 is LNHDA and CDR2 is SQIVND (reference sequence).

The chain carries TRBV28 and TRBJ1-5; D is perhaps TRBD1 (6 bases). V lost 2 bases to trimming and J lost 9 bases, with 17 bases between them. Looked up from germline, CDR1 is MDHEN and CDR2 is SYDVKM. The CDR3 runs to 15 residues. In DNA form, the CDR3 reads TGTGCCAGCAGTTTAACAGGGACTACGTCCCCGCCCCAGCATTTT. Translation: CASSLTGTTSPPQHF. The full variable domain, completed using reference TRBV28 and TRBJ1-5, is DVKVTQSSRYLVKRTGEKVFLECVQDMDHENMFWYRQDPGLGLRLIYFSYDVKMKEKGDIPEGYSVSREKKERFSLILESASTNQTSMYLCASSLTGTTSPPQHFGDGTRLSIL.

This chain uses TRBV28 with TRBJ1-1; D remains ambiguous. CDR3 length: 12 residues. CDR1 and CDR2 (germline): MDHEN, SYDVKM. Deletions cut 8 bases from V and 2 bases from J, with 9 bases between. CDR3 loop: CASSGFNTEAFF. CDR3 DNA sequence: TGTGCCAGCTCCGGGTTTAACACTGAAGCTTTCTTT.

The chain uses TRBV5-1 and TRBJ1-2; 8 nucleotides line up with TRBD1. After removal of 0 bases from V and 6 bases from J, the junction contained 4 bases not matched to a gene. CDR3 length equals 14 residues. Germline CDR1 SGHRS, CDR2 YFSETQ. The CDR3 loop is CASSLGTGRDGYTF. The CDR3 coding sequence is TGCGCCAGCAGCTTGGGGACAGGGAGGGATGGCTACACCTTC. Looking up the rest from reference TRBV5-1 and TRBJ1-2 gives the full variable domain: KAGVTQTPRYLIKTRGQQVTLSCSPISGHRSVSWYQQTPGQGLQFLFEYFSETQRNKGNFPGRFSGRQFSNSRSEMNVSTLELGDSALYLCASSLGTGRDGYTFGSGTRLTVV.

This clone was observed once. The gene calls are TRBV9 and TRBJ2-7, with 7 positions matching TRBD1. Trimming took 3 bases from V and 4 from J; bases not matched to a gene: 4. The germline V gene encodes CDR1 SGDLS and CDR2 YYNGEE. CDR3 size: 13 residues. In nucleotides, the CDR3 is TGTGCCAGCAGCGCGCGACAGGGTTACGAGCAGTACTTC. Translation: CASSARQGYEQYF.

V is TRBV4-3 and J is TRBJ1-2; a weak D match, TRBD1 (5 bases). In germline, CDR1 is LGHNA, CDR2 YSLEER. This CDR3 is built from 15 residues. V dropped 3 bases and J dropped 8 bases, with 19 bases sitting between them. The CDR3 region has the DNA TGCGCCAGCAGCCAGCCTAGGGGTGTAGTAAGCGGCTACACCTTC. Residues: CASSQPRGVVSGYTF.